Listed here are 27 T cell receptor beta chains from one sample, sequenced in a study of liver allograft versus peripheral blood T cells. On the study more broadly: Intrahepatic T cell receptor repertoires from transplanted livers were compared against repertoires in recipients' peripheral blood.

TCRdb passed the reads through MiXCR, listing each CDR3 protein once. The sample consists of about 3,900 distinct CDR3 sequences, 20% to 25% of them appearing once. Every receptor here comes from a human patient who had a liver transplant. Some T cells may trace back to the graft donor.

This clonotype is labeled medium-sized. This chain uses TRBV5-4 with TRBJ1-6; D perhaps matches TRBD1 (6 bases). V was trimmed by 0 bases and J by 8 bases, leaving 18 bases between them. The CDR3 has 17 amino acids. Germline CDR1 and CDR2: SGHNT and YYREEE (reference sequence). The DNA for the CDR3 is TGTGCCAGCAGCTTGGACCCCTCGGGGGCGCGGGATTCACCCCTCCACTTT. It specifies CASSLDPSGARDSPLHF.

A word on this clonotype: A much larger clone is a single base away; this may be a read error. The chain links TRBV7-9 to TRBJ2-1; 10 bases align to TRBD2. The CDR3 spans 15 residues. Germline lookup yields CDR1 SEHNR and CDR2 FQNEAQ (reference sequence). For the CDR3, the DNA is TGTGCCAGCAGCGCCAGCGGGAGGGCCAAGAATGAGCTGTTCTTC. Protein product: CASSASGRAKNELFF.

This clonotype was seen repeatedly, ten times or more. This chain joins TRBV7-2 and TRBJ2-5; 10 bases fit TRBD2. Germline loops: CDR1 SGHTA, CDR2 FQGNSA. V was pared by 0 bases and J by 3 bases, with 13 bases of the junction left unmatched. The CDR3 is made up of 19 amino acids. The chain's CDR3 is CASSLARAASGGREETQYF. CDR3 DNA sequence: TGTGCCAGCAGCTTAGCGAGGGCGGCTAGCGGGGGTCGGGAAGAGACCCAGTACTTC.

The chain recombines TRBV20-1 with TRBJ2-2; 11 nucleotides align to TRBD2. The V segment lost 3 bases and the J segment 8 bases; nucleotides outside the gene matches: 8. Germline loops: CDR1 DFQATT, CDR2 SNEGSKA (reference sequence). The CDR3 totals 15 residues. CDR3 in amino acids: CSASRLAGGGGELFF. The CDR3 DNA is TGCAGTGCTAGTCGGCTAGCGGGAGGAGGTGGGGAGCTGTTTTTT.

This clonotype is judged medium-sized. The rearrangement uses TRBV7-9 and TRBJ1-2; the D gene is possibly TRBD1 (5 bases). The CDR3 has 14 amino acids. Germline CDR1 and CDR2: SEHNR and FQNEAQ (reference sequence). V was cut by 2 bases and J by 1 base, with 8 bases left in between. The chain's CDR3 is CASSLTGVNYGYTF. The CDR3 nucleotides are TGTGCCAGCAGCTTAACGGGGGTTAACTATGGCTACACCTTC.

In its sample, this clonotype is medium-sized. This CDR3 is CASRRGRTKNIQYF. Written as DNA, the CDR3 is TGTGCCAGCAGACGGGGGCGGACCAAAAACATTCAGTACTTC. V and J are TRBV6-1 and TRBJ2-4; possibly TRBD1 or TRBD2 for D (6 bases each). V was trimmed by 6 bases and J by 2 bases, leaving 11 bases between them. This CDR3 contains 14 residues. Germline V lookup: CDR1 MNHNS, CDR2 SASEGT.

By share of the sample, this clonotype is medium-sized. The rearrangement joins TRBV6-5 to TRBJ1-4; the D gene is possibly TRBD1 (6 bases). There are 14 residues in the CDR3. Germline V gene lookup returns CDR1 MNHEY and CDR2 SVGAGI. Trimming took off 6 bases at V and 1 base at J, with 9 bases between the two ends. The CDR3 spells CASRDSLTNEKLFF. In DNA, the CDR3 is TGTGCCAGCAGGGACAGCTTAACTAATGAAAAACTGTTTTTT.

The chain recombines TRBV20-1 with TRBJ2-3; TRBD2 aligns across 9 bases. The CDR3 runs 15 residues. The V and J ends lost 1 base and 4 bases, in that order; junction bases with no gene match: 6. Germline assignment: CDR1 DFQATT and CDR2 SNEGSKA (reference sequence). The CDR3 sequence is CSARAGAGGPDTQYF. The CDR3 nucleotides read TGCAGTGCTAGAGCGGGGGCGGGGGGGCCAGATACGCAGTATTTT.

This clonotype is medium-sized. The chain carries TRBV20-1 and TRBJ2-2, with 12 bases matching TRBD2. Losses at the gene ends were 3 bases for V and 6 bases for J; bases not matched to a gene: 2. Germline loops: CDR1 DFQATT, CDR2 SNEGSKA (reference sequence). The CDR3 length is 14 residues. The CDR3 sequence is CSASTSGGSGELFF. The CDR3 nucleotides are TGCAGTGCTAGTACTAGCGGGGGGTCCGGGGAGCTGTTTTTT.

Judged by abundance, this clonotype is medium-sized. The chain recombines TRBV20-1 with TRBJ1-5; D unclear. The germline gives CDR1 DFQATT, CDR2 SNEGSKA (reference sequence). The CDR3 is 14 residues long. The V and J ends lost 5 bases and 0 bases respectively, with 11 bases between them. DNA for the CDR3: TGCAGTGCTCTAACCGGGGATAGCAATCAGCCCCAGCATTTT. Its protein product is CSALTGDSNQPQHF.

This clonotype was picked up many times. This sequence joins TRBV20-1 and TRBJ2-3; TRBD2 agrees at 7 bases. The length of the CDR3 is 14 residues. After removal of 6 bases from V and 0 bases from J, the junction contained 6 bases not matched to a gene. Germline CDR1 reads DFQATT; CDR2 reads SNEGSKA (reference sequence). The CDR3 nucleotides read TGCAGTGCCGAACTAGCGACTAGCACAGATACGCAGTATTTT. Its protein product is CSAELATSTDTQYF.

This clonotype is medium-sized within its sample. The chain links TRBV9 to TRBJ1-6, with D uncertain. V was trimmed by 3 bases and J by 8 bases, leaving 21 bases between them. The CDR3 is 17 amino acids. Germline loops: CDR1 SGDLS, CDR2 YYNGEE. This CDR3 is CASSEGPRPVQYSPLHF. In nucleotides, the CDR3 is TGTGCCAGCAGCGAGGGTCCTCGCCCGGTGCAGTATTCACCCCTCCACTTT.

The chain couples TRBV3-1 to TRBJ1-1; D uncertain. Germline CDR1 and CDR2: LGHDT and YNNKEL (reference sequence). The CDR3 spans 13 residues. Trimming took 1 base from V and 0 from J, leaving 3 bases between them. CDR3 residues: CASSQAVNTEAFF. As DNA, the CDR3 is TGTGCCAGCAGCCAAGCTGTGAACACTGAAGCTTTCTTT.

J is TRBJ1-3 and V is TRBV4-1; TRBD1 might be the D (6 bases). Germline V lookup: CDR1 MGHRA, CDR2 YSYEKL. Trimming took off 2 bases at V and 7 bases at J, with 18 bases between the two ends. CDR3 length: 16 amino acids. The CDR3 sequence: CASSQRGMGGSNTIYF. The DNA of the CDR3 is TGCGCCAGCAGCCAAAGGGGGATGGGAGGGTCCAACACCATATATTTT.

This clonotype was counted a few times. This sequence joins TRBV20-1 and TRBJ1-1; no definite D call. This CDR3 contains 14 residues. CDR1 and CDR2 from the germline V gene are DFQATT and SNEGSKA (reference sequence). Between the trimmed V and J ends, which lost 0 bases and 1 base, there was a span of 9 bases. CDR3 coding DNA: TGCAGTGCTAGAGATCGTCACAAGAACACTGAAGCTTTCTTT. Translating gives CSARDRHKNTEAFF.

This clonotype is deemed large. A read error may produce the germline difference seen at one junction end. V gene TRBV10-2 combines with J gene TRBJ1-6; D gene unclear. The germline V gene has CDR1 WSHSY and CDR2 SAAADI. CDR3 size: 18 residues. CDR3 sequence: CAISEGRRLSSYNSPLHF. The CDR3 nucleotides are TGTGCCATCAGTGAGGGCCGGCGGCTGAGCTCCTATAATTCACCCCTCCACTTT.

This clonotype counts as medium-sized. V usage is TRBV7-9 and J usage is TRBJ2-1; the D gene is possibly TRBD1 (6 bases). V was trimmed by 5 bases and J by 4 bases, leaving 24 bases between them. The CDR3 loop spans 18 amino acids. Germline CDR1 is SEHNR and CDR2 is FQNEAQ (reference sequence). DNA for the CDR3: TGTGCCAGCAGCGATCGAACCAAACGGACAGACATATACAATGAGCAGTTCTTC. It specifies CASSDRTKRTDIYNEQFF.

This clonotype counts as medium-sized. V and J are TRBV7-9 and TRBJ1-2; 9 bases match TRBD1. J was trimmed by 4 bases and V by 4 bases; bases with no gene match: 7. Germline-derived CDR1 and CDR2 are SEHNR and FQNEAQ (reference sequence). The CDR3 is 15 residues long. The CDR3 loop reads CASSSPGTGSYGYTF. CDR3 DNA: TGTGCCAGCAGCTCACCCGGGACAGGGTCCTATGGCTACACCTTC.

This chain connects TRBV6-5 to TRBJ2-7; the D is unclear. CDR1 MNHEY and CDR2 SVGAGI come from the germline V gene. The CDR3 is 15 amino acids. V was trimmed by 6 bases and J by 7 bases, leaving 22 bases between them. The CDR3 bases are TGTGCCAGCAGCCCAAGATCTAGGACCACGTCTGAGCAGTACTTC. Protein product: CASSPRSRTTSEQYF.

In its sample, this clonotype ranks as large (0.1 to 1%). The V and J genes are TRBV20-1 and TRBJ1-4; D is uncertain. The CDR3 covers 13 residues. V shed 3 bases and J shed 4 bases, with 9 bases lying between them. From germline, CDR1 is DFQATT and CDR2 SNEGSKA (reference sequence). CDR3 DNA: TGCAGTGCTAGGGTGGTCGGTAATGAAAAACTGTTTTTT. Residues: CSARVVGNEKLFF.

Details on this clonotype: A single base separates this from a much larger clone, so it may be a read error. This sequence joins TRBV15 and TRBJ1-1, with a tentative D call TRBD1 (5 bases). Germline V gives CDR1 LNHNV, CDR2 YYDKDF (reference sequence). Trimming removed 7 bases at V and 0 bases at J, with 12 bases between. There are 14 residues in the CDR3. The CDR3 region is CATKEGRMNTEAFF. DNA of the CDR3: TGTGCCACCAAAGAGGGACGTATGAACACTGAAGCTTTCTTT.

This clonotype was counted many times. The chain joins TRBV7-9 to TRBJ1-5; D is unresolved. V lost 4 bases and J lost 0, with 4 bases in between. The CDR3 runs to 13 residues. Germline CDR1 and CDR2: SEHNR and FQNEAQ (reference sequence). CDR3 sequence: CASSYDSNQPQHF. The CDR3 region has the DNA TGTGCCAGCAGCTATGATAGCAATCAGCCCCAGCATTTT.

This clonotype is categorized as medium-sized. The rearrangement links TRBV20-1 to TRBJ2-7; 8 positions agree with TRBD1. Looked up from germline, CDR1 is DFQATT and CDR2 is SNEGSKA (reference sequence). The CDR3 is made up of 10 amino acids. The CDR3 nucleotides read TGCAGCGTTACAGGGGGCGAGCAGTACTTC. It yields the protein CSVTGGEQYF.

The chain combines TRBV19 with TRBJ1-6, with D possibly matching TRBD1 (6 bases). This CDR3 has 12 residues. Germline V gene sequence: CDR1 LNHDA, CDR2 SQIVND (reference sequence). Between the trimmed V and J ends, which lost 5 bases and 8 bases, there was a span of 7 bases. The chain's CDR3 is CASSYRDSPLHF. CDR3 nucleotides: TGTGCCAGTAGTTACAGGGATTCACCCCTCCACTTT.

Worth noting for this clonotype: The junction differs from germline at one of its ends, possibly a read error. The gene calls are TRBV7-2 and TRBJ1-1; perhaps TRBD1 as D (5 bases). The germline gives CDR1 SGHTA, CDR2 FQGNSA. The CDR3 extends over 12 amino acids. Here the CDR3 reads CVSSRRALGAFF. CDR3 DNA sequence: TGTGTCAGCAGCCGCAGGGCCCTCGGAGCTTTCTTT.

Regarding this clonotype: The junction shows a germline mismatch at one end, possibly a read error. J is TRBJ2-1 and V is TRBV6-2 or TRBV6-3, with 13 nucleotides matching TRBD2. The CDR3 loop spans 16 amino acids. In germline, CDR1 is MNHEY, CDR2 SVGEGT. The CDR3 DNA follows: TGTACCAGCAGCCGGAGGGGACTAGCGGGGAACAATGAGCAGTTCTTC. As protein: CTSSRRGLAGNNEQFF.

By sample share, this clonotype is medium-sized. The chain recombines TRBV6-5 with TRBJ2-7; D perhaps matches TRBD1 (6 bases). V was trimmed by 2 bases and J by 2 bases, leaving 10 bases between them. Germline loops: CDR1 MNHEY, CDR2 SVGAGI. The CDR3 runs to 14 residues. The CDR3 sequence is CASSYNRAAYEQYF. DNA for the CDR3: TGTGCCAGCAGTTACAACAGGGCGGCCTACGAGCAGTACTTC.